The T cell receptor beta chain under discussion was sequenced for a study of Ad26.COV2.S vaccination and SARS-CoV-2 variants. Study information: Donor had been placed in the Ad26.COV2.S arm of the COV1001 trial.

The protocol was immunoSEQ multiplex PCR, while the TCRdb copy is restricted to in-frame clones and leaves out a portion. This sample has around 450,000 clones, with roughly 90% found just once. The CDR3 has 15 residues. Treatment here: some 20 received Ad26.COV2.S at low or high dose, single or two shots; 5 received placebo; per-sample allocation not given. Sampling occurred on day 63 after the first vaccine or placebo injection. The chain links TRBV21-1 to TRBJ1-5; the D segment call TRBD1 is taken from the table without a DNA check. TRBV21-1 is described as a pseudogene. The TCR originated in a person aged 18 to 59 who received the Ad26.COV2.S COVID-19 vaccine or a placebo. The sample consisted of peripheral blood, taken in a trial of Ad26.COV2.S vaccine versus placebo. The CDR3 is CASSKVNRQHQPQHF. The CDR3 nucleotides read TGTGCCAGCAGCAAAGTTAACAGGCAGCATCAGCCCCAGCATTTT.